This T cell receptor (beta chain) comes out of a study of blood T cell repertoires in COVID-19 (dated by TCRdb to about 2020). For the study in its entirety: Collaborator samples came from the United States, Italy and Spain and covered acute and convalescent phases of COVID-19. The material from the prospective study consisted of cDNA or gDNA derived from T cells, B-cell-depleted T cells, or PBMCs. The dataset comprised deeply sampled blood TCRbeta repertoires from subjects exposed to, actively infected with, or recovered from COVID-19. The repertoires were made available in a free public database intended to serve as a resource for research on the immune response to SARS-CoV-2. Samples were obtained from the ongoing ImmuneRACE study (first 160 participants) and from 1,200 or so subjects provided by 6 global collaborators. Nearly every sample came with metadata listing a de-identified subject ID, COVID-19 status, age in years and sex. Where HLA class I and class II types were available, the types were taken from metadata supplied by the sample provider, not from assay-based typing.

Participants in the prospective study were enrolled through a virtual design, were aged 18 to 89 years, and lived in some 24 United States geographic areas. In the prospective study, cohorts were assigned on the basis of participant-reported clinical history obtained from a screening survey and a study questionnaire. Recovered participants in ImmuneRACE Cohort 3 were defined as having two consecutive negative NP/OP PCR tests, clearance from a healthcare professional, or resolution of symptoms. In the prospective study, whole blood, serum and a nasopharyngeal or oropharyngeal swab were collected from each participant by mobile phlebotomists. Prospective study participants could optionally give additional blood draws and questionnaires over an approximately two-month period. Before DNA extraction, blood samples from the prospective study were shipped at room temperature or frozen. Deletion took 4 bases off V and 8 bases off J, with a span of 27 bases between the germline ends. Including cysteine and phenylalanine, the CDR3 has 18 amino acids. Left in the record is the CDR3 DNA by itself, 54 bases read in frame from the first base. In the germline V gene, CDR1 corresponds to SGHDN and CDR2 to FVKESK.

With respect to this clone: Its antigen is currently not known. Base quality data are lacking; no much larger clone is found one base away.

Study-wide conclusions, independent of this receptor: Clinical and demographic metadata were provided uncurated, with the amount varying by source and participant.

TCRbeta CDR3 regions were amplified from genomic DNA using the immunoSEQ Assay, a bias-controlled multiplex PCR. The study's processing was this. Within the assay, amplification of reference gene primers was used to estimate how many nucleated cells each sample contained. To quantify the absolute abundance of each unique TCRbeta CDR3 rearrangement, sequence reads were collapsed and filtered. For each sample, productive Simpson clonality was calculated as the square root of Simpson's diversity index across productive rearrangements. The table comes from immuneACCESS by way of TCRdb, which keeps in-frame sequences with V and J called. Part of the clones is missing from these tables; in studies checked, under half for an unresolved V gene and the rest for unknown reasons. V and J calls and clone size are those listed in that table; D and trimming were worked out from the DNA. The sample has 300,000 to 350,000 clones on record, 70% to 90% of them singletons. Of the sample, roughly 2% falls within the top ten clones.

Sequencing was done on a sample of PBMCs or T cells enriched from blood (not recorded which). This sequence originates from a man aged 25-45 years who had recovered from COVID-19. The chain employs TRBV14 and TRBJ2-1; the D gene is perhaps TRBD2, on 5 matching bases. The CDR3 reads as follows: CASSPRAASGLWADEQFF. The DNA sequence is as follows: TGTGCCAGCAGCCCGCGGGCGGCCTCGGGTCTTTGGGCAGATGAGCAGTTCTTC.